Listed here is a single T cell receptor beta chain. These data belong to a study of shared clonotypes between healthy human individuals. Generated by immunoSEQ multiplex PCR, the TCRdb table keeps only in-frame clones and is missing some. This sample has about 2 million clones, with over 85% found just once. Trimming took off 8 bases at V and 0 bases at J, with 11 bases between the two ends. Germline CDR1 MDHEN, CDR2 SYDVKM. The CDR3 is 14 amino acids. This rearrangement joins TRBV28 to TRBJ1-5; tentative D call: TRBD1 (6 bases). This clonotype originated in a man aged 18 to 35 in good health. The sequencing sample was made of naive CD4+ T cells sorted from blood. Noted subset: CD45RA+ positively selected. Written as DNA, the CDR3 is TGTGCCAGCGTACAGGGCTCTAGCAATCAGCCCCAGCATTTT. The encoded protein is CASVQGSSNQPQHF.